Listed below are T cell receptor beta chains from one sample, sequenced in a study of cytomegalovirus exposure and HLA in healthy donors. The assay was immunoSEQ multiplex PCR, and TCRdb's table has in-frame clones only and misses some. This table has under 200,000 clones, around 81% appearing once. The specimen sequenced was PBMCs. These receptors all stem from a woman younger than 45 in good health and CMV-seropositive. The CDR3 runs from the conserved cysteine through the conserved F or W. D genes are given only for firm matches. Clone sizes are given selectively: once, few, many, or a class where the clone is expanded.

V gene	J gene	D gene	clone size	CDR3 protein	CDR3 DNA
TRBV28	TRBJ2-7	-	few	CASSPSDISYEQYF	TGTGCCAGCAGCCCTTCGGACATTTCCTACGAGCAGTACTTC
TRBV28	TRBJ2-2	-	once	CASSFGQGRAWELFF	TGTGCCAGCAGTTTTGGGCAGGGGCGAGCCTGGGAGCTGTTTTTT
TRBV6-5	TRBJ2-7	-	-	CASGQPRFMNEQYF	TGTGCCAGCGGACAGCCGAGGTTCATGAACGAGCAGTACTTC
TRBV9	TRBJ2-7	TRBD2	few	CASSVGLAGNYEQYF	TGTGCCAGCAGCGTAGGTCTAGCGGGGAACTACGAGCAGTACTTC
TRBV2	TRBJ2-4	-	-	CASSLGTGNIQYF	TGTGCCAGCAGTCTCGGGACTGGCAACATTCAGTACTTC
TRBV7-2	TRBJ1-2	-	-	CASSPNRASGSYGYTF	TGTGCCAGCAGCCCCAACAGGGCGAGTGGATCCTATGGCTACACCTTC
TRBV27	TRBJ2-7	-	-	CASSEDREGGGEQYF	TGTGCCAGCAGTGAGGACAGGGAAGGGGGGGGCGAGCAGTACTTC
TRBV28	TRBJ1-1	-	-	CASSPQTGWNTEAFF	TGTGCCAGCAGCCCCCAGACGGGGTGGAACACTGAAGCTTTCTTT
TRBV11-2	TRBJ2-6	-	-	CASSLGRNGYGSGANVLTF	TGTGCCAGCAGCTTAGGTCGCAACGGGTACGGCTCTGGGGCCAACGTCCTGACTTTC
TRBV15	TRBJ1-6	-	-	CATSRELKGSSYNSPLHF	TGTGCCACCAGCAGAGAGTTGAAAGGGAGCTCCTATAATTCACCCCTCCACTTT
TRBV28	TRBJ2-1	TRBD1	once	CATRDRGYTMRQFF	TGTGCCACCCGCGACAGGGGGTATACAATGAGGCAGTTCTTC
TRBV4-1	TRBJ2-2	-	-	CASSQERGLNTGELFF	TGCGCCAGCAGCCAAGAAAGGGGGTTGAACACCGGGGAGCTGTTTTTT
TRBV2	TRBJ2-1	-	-	CASSRVSRDTEQFF	TGTGCCAGCAGTCGGGTAAGCCGGGACACTGAGCAGTTCTTC
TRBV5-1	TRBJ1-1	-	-	CASSLGQEAEAFF	TGCGCCAGCAGCTTGGGGCAGGAAGCTGAAGCTTTCTTT
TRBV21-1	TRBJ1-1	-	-	CASRLIDGKNTEAFF	TGTGCCAGCAGGCTAATAGACGGGAAGAACACTGAAGCTTTCTTT
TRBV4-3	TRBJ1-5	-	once	CASSRDSRGNQPQHF	TGCGCCAGCAGCCGGGATAGCAGGGGCAATCAGCCCCAGCATTTT